This T cell receptor beta chain was documented in a study of long-term antiretroviral therapy in people with HIV. Overall study context: It was about a decade before the 2015 immediate-ART recommendation that the earliest samples were taken.

Run at survey level, the immunoSEQ assay was version v3.0. Only in-frame clones appear in the TCRdb table, and some are missing; sequencing was by immunoSEQ multiplex PCR. This sample has 15,000 to 20,000 clones, with over 75% found just once. Germline loops: CDR1 SGHRS, CDR2 YFSETQ. The J segment lost 0 bases and the V segment lost 1 base, leaving 5 bases of the junction unmatched. The CDR3 is made up of 17 amino acids. At least one PBMC sample before ART and at least two after were required. Each HIV-infected participant was given treatment in the United States. Broader study findings: Diversity measured after ART increased yet remained under transplant donor controls.

As regards this clone: Its antigen is not known.

This clonotype was obtained from a man between 60 and 75 years old with HIV. The sample consisted of unsorted PBMCs, taken 0.3 years after starting antiretroviral therapy. V and J are TRBV5-1 and TRBJ2-2; 8 nucleotides agree with TRBD2. The CDR3 protein is CASSLKLAASNTGELFF. The CDR3 bases are TGCGCCAGCAGCTTGAAACTAGCGGCTTCGAACACCGGGGAGCTGTTTTTT.